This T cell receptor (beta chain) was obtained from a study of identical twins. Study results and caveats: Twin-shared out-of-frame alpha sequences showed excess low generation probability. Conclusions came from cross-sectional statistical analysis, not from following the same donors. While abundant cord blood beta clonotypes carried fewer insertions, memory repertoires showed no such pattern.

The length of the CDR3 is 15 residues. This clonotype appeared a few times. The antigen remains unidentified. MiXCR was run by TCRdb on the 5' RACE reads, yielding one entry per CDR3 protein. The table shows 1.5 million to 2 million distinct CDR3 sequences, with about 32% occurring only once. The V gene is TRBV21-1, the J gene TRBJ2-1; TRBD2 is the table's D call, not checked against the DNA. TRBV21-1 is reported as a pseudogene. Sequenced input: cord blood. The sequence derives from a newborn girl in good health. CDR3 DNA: TGTGCCAGCACCCTCCTAGCGGAGGTACTCGATGAGCAGTTCTTC. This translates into CASTLLAEVLDEQFF.